The rows below give T cell receptor beta chains drawn from one sample of a study of T cells after yellow fever vaccination. MiXCR was run by TCRdb on the 5' RACE reads, yielding one entry per CDR3 protein. The table shows around 110,000 distinct CDR3 sequences, with 6.5% to 9% occurring only once. Sequenced material: CD8+ T cells sorted from PBMCs, taken 45 days after the yellow fever booster vaccination. The source of these receptors is a man in his thirties or forties who received the YFV17D yellow fever vaccine. Both conserved end residues are part of each CDR3. Only part of the rows carry a size: once, few, many, or a class if the clone is expanded.

v_gene	j_gene	abundance	CDR3aa
TRBV6-5	TRBJ1-5	many	CASSYEFNQPQHF
TRBV30	TRBJ2-7	few	CALRTLTGAYEQYF
TRBV7-9	TRBJ2-5	many	CASSLKQGETQYF
TRBV11-2	TRBJ2-7	-	CASSLAQDRAYEQYF
TRBV25-1	TRBJ2-4	many	CASPGPPDRGLDKNIQYF
TRBV5-6	TRBJ2-1	many	CASNPRGGYNEQFF
TRBV6-5	TRBJ1-2	many	CASSYGDSTSSRYTF
TRBV28	TRBJ2-3	-	CASSLIPSGRAGDTQYF
TRBV5-8	TRBJ2-1	few	CIDRVGNEQFF
TRBV4-1	TRBJ2-3	many	CASSQGTSGSDDTQYF
TRBV5-6	TRBJ2-3	many	CASSLRLFTDTQYF
TRBV6-4	TRBJ2-7	many	CASSDTGTGEQYF
TRBV2	TRBJ2-1	-	CASREAGGAYNEQFF
TRBV4-3	TRBJ2-2	many	CASSWRLRDTNTGELFF
TRBV6-5	TRBJ2-7	many	CASSYSWLAEAYEQYF
TRBV6-1	TRBJ2-3	many	CASSEDSGWPDTQYF
TRBV5-1	TRBJ2-1	-	CASSLSGSFNNEQFF
TRBV15	TRBJ1-5	many	CATSRDKGIVQPQHF
TRBV12-3/TRBV12-4	TRBJ1-5	many	CASSLKAGYNQPQHF
TRBV11-2	TRBJ2-3	many	CASSPLGSSTDTQYF
TRBV5-6	TRBJ2-7	few	CASSWAYLHEQYF
TRBV12-3/TRBV12-4	TRBJ2-5	many	CASSLAQGAVGETQYF
TRBV29-1	TRBJ1-1	-	CSPRDLNTEAFF
TRBV7-2	TRBJ2-3	many	CASSFLAGTDTQYF
TRBV29-1	TRBJ2-7	many	CSVEDNRAYEQYF
TRBV11-2	TRBJ2-7	many	CASSLVRSHEQYF
TRBV12-3/TRBV12-4	TRBJ2-7	many	CASSPTMNYEQYF
TRBV5-1	TRBJ2-7	many	CASRNEVTGGPYEQYF
TRBV9	TRBJ1-1	many	CASSEDTQNTEAFF
TRBV7-3	TRBJ2-1	many	CASSLVASSSYNEQFF
TRBV7-2	TRBJ2-3	-	CASSRTGFGADTQYF
TRBV27	TRBJ2-3	-	CASSSARGPDTQYF
TRBV7-9	TRBJ2-2	many	CASGGETNTGELFF
TRBV2	TRBJ2-3	-	CASSETATDTQYF
TRBV12-3/TRBV12-4	TRBJ2-7	many	CASSLGAEQYF
TRBV2	TRBJ2-1	few	CASSSSGDTYNEQFF
TRBV6-5	TRBJ2-5	many	CASSSSPGLALQETQYF
TRBV19	TRBJ1-5	few	CASRQGGNQPQHF
TRBV7-9	TRBJ2-7	many	CASSSGLVREQYF
TRBV15	TRBJ1-1	many	CATSRAGGVTEAFF
TRBV9	TRBJ2-3	few	CASSGEGLAGVSSTDTQYF
TRBV7-8	TRBJ2-7	many	CASSFPFSGHGPYEQYF
TRBV7-2	TRBJ2-5	few	CASSLGTAIQETQYF
TRBV5-6	TRBJ2-7	many	CASSFRLAGAQMGEQYF
TRBV27	TRBJ2-7	many	CASSSRGLSYEQYF